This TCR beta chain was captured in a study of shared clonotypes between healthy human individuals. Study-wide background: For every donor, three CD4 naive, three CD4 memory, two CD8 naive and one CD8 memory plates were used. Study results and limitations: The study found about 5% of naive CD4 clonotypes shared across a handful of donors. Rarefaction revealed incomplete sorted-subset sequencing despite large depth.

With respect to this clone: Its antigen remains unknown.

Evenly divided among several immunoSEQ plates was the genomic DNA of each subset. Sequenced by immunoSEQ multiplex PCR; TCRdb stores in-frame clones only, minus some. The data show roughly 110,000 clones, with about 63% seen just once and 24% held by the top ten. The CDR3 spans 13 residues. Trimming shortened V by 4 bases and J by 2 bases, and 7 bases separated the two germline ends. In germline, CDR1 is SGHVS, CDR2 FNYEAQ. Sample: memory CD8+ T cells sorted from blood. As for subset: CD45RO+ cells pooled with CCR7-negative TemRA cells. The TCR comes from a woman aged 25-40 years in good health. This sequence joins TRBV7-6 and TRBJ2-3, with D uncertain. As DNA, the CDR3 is TGTGCCAGCAGCTACGACACCACAGATACGCAGTATTTT. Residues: CASSYDTTDTQYF.